These 14 T cell receptor beta chains were sequenced from one sample in a study of glioma-infiltrating T cells after dendritic cell vaccination. The sample's time point: after dendritic cell vaccination, including at tumor progression/relapse. The assay was immunoSEQ multiplex PCR, and TCRdb's table has in-frame clones only and misses some. The sample yields about 64,000 clones, approximately 89% seen once. The starting material was blood, obtained after dendritic cell vaccination. The receptors come from a human donor with glioblastoma.

This chain uses TRBV7-2 with TRBJ2-7; 9 bases agree with TRBD1. CDR3 length: 15 amino acids. J gave up 2 bases and V 4 bases, and 6 bases lay outside the gene matches. Per the germline V gene, CDR1 is SGHTA and CDR2 is FQGNSA. The CDR3 nucleotides read TGTGCCAGCAGCTCCCCGACAGGGGGTACCTACGAGCAGTACTTC. It encodes CASSSPTGGTYEQYF.

This clone was seen just once. The chain combines TRBV7-6 with TRBJ2-6; weak D call: TRBD2 (5 bases). The length of the CDR3 is 15 residues. Germline V gene data show CDR1 as SGHVS and CDR2 as FNYEAQ. Trimming took off 5 bases at V and 4 bases at J, with 12 bases between the two ends. The CDR3 sequence is CASSPGKLGANVLTF. The CDR3 region has the DNA TGTGCCAGCAGCCCCGGGAAACTCGGGGCCAACGTCCTGACTTTC.

The chain joins TRBV7-2 to TRBJ1-1, with TRBD1 identical over 7 bases. The trim removed 11 bases at V and 5 bases at J, leaving 5 bases unmatched. This CDR3 region has 11 residues. From germline, CDR1 is SGHTA and CDR2 FQGNSA. The CDR3 DNA sequence: TGTGCCGAAAGGGGGCGAACTGAAGCTTTCTTT. As protein: CAERGRTEAFF.

V gene TRBV6-1 combines with J gene TRBJ2-5; 12 bases are a match to TRBD2. The CDR3 sequence is 17 residues long. Per the germline V gene, CDR1 is MNHNS and CDR2 is SASEGT. With V trimmed by 2 bases and J by 5 bases, 9 bases remained unmatched. The CDR3 reads CASSERTSGVPRETQYF. The CDR3 DNA reads TGTGCCAGCAGTGAAAGGACTAGCGGGGTGCCTAGGGAGACCCAGTACTTC.

This clone is a singleton in its sample. The chain joins TRBV7-8 to TRBJ1-1; the D gene is possibly TRBD1 (5 bases). The V gene lost 4 bases and the J gene lost 5 bases, with 17 bases spanning the gap. This CDR3 contains 15 residues. Germline V lookup: CDR1 SGHVS, CDR2 FQNEAQ. Written as DNA, the CDR3 is TGTGCCAGCAGCTACCCCGGGGGAATGAGTACTGAAGCTTTCTTT. It codes for CASSYPGGMSTEAFF.

V is TRBV11-3 and J is TRBJ1-1; D remains unclear. Trimming shortened V by 0 bases and J by 0 bases, and 2 bases separated the two germline ends. Germline CDR1 and CDR2: SGHNT and YENEEA. This CDR3 has 13 amino acids. The CDR3 reads CASSLDMNTEAFF. CDR3 bases: TGTGCCAGCAGCTTAGATATGAACACTGAAGCTTTCTTT.

V is TRBV18 and J is TRBJ1-2, with D possibly TRBD1 on 5 matching bases. CDR3 length: 15 amino acids. Germline CDR1 KGHSH, CDR2 LQKENI. Trimming left V 2 bases short and J 4 bases short, with 14 bases between. Here the CDR3 DNA reads TGTGCCAGCTCACCATCGACGACAGTGCTCTATGGCTACACCTTC. It specifies CASSPSTTVLYGYTF.

CDR3 nucleotide sequence: TGTGCCAGCAGCTTAGTACGGGAGGGTAACGGGGAGCTGTTTTTT. Protein sequence: CASSLVREGNGELFF. This chain connects TRBV7-6 to TRBJ2-2; the match to TRBD2 covers 8 bases. Looked up from germline, CDR1 is SGHVS and CDR2 is FNYEAQ. V lost 1 base, J lost 7 bases, and 5 bases stayed unmatched. This CDR3 spans 15 amino acids.

The CDR3 reads CASSTQTGQNYGYTF. The CDR3 coding sequence is TGTGCCAGTAGTACCCAGACAGGGCAAAACTATGGCTACACCTTC. The chain combines TRBV19 with TRBJ1-2; 7 nucleotides line up with TRBD1. V trimming: 4 bases; J trimming: 2 bases; junction bases outside the gene matches: 7. CDR3 length equals 15 residues. Looked up from germline, CDR1 is LNHDA and CDR2 is SQIVND (reference sequence). The full variable domain, with the rest looked up from reference TRBV19 and TRBJ1-2, is DGGITQSPKYLFRKEGQNVTLSCEQNLNHDAMYWYRQDPGQGLRLIYYSQIVNDFQKGDIAEGYSVSREKKESFPLTVTSAQKNPTAFYLCASSTQTGQNYGYTFGSGTRLTVV.

V usage is TRBV9 and J usage is TRBJ2-1, with 8 bases fitting TRBD1. V dropped 4 bases and J dropped 6; count of bases not matched to a gene: 6. CDR1 is SGDLS, CDR2 YYNGEE, per germline. CDR3 size: 14 residues. Here the CDR3 DNA reads TGTGCCAGCAGCTCTTCGGGACAGGCCAATGAGCAGTTCTTC. Its translation: CASSSSGQANEQFF.

This sequence joins TRBV7-6 and TRBJ1-1; D possibly corresponds to TRBD1 (6 bases). This CDR3 contains 14 residues. Germline loops: CDR1 SGHVS, CDR2 FNYEAQ. With 6 bases removed from V and 5 bases from J, the gap between germline ends came to 16 bases. This chain's CDR3 is CASSSGWGRTEAFF. The CDR3 nucleotides read TGTGCCAGCAGTTCAGGGTGGGGGCGGACTGAAGCTTTCTTT.

The chain links TRBV18 to TRBJ1-2; possibly TRBD1 for D (5 bases). This CDR3 comprises 15 residues. Looked up from germline, CDR1 is KGHSH and CDR2 is LQKENI. With 0 bases removed from V and 4 bases from J, the gap between germline ends came to 12 bases. CDR3 in amino acids: CASSPPGGAGYGYTF. CDR3 sequence (DNA): TGTGCCAGCTCACCACCGGGTGGGGCCGGCTATGGCTACACCTTC.

V and J are TRBV4-1 and TRBJ1-4; D uncertain. The CDR3 contains 12 residues. Trimming took 1 base from V and 10 from J, leaving 7 bases between them. Germline lookup yields CDR1 MGHRA and CDR2 YSYEKL. The CDR3: CASSQVPGKLFF. CDR3 nucleotide sequence: TGCGCCAGCAGCCAAGTGCCGGGAAAACTGTTTTTT.

The chain couples TRBV4-2 to TRBJ2-3; the match to TRBD1 covers 7 bases. The trim removed 5 bases at V and 0 bases at J, leaving 5 bases unmatched. The CDR3 is 15 amino acids. The V gene's germline CDR1 is LGHNA and CDR2 YNFKEQ. CDR3 in amino acids: CASSLLDRSTDTQYF. The CDR3 DNA reads as TGTGCCAGCAGCTTGCTGGACAGGAGCACAGATACGCAGTATTTT.